The 4 T cell receptor beta chains presented below share a single source sample, sequenced in a study of T cell repertoires in cytomegalovirus infection. These receptors are not linked to any known antigen. TCRdb called the reads again in MiXCR, with one record for every CDR3 protein. The sample includes roughly 500,000 distinct CDR3 sequences, roughly a third of them seen just once. The sequencing used cultured PBMCs, collected from culture after CMV antigen stimulation. The receptors were sampled from a human donor in good health (CMV status not recorded). Some clones in this sample may be carry-over from other donors' samples.

This clonotype was counted many times. The chain couples TRBV12-3 or TRBV12-4 to TRBJ1-1; TRBD1 aligns across 8 bases. The CDR3 runs to 14 residues. V dropped 5 bases and J dropped 4; count of bases not matched to a gene: 6. CDR3 residues: CASSRQGRSTEAFF. CDR3 nucleotides: TGTGCCAGCAGTAGACAGGGGCGGAGCACTGAAGCTTTCTTT.

This clonotype has just a few counts. This chain links TRBV12-3 or TRBV12-4 with TRBJ2-5; TRBD1 is a possible D gene (5 bases). V lost 3 bases and J lost 3, with 11 bases in between. This CDR3 is built from 14 residues. CDR3 DNA: TGTGCCAGCAGTTTTATAGGGGATGAAGAGACCCAGTACTTC. Protein sequence: CASSFIGDEETQYF.

This clonotype has more than one count but fewer than ten. This chain links TRBV5-4 with TRBJ2-5; D not resolved. CDR3 length equals 14 residues. Trimming shortened V by 1 base and J by 1 base, and 8 bases separated the two germline ends. Germline V gene lookup returns CDR1 SGHNT and CDR2 YYREEE (reference sequence). In DNA, the CDR3 is TGTGCCAGCAGCTTGTGGGGTTCCCAAGAGACCCAGTACTTC. Protein sequence: CASSLWGSQETQYF.

This rearrangement joins TRBV28 to TRBJ1-1, with TRBD1 matching 7 bases. The CDR3 totals 14 residues. V lost 6 bases, J lost 4 bases, and 8 bases stayed unmatched. The germline gives CDR1 MDHEN, CDR2 SYDVKM. The CDR3, as DNA: TGTGCCAGCAGACTGACAGGGTTAGGCACTGAAGCTTTCTTT. Translating gives CASRLTGLGTEAFF.